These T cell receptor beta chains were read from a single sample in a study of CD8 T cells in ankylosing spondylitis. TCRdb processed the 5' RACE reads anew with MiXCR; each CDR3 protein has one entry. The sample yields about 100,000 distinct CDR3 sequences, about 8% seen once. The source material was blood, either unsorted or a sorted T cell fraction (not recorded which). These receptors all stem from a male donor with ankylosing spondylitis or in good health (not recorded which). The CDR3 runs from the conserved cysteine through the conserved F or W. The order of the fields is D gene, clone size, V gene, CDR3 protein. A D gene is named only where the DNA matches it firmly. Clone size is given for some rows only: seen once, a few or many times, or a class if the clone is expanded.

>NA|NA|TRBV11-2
CASSPAATPSNTGELFF
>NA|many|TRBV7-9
CASSLVGAGAQYF
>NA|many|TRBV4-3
CASSRSQAESYEQYF
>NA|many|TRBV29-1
CSVAPGWGMSGANVLTF
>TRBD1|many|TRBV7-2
CASSLQGGSEKLFF
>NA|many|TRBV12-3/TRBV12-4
CASSYRSNEQFF
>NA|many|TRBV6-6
CASSWDISYEQYF
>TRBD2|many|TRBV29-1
CSVESGILQETQYF
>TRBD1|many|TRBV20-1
CSARWTGGLDTQYF
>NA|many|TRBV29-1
CSVEASNGGLYEQYF
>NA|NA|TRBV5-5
CAISRGPNEKLFF
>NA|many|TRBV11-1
CASSLDRGPSNYGYTF
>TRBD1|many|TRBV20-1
CSARGQGGGKLFF
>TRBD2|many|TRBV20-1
CGAWGSGSSYEQYF
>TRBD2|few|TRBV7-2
CASSSWTSGGVETQYF